These 27 T cell receptor beta chains were all obtained from the same sample, sequenced in a study of CD8+CD57+ T cells in acquired aplastic anemia. Using genomic DNA as the template, TCR beta VDJ and CDR3 profiling was carried out. TCRdb analysed the reads with MiXCR anew, one entry per CDR3 protein. The sample has 450,000 to 600,000 distinct CDR3 sequences; more than 25% are singletons. Patients sequenced had flow cytometry evidence of CD8+CD57+ cell expansion. The specimen was sorted CD4+, CD8+, or CD8+CD57+ T cells (not recorded which) from PBMCs. The receptors here all came from a human donor with aplastic anemia.

The chain uses TRBV5-1 and TRBJ2-5; the match to TRBD1 covers 7 bases. The J segment lost 0 bases and the V segment lost 1 base, leaving 3 bases of the junction unmatched. This CDR3 spans 15 amino acids. CDR1 is SGHRS, CDR2 YFSETQ, per germline. The CDR3 bases are TGCGCCAGCAGCTTGCCGGGGACAGACCAAGAGACCCAGTACTTC. Its translation: CASSLPGTDQETQYF.

This clonotype turned up a few times. This rearrangement joins TRBV7-2 to TRBJ1-4, with D maybe TRBD1 (5 bases). The V and J ends lost 0 bases and 8 bases respectively, with 13 bases between them. Germline CDR1 and CDR2: SGHTA and FQGNSA. The CDR3 spans 15 residues. The CDR3 DNA reads TGTGCCAGCAGCTTAGCTAACAGGTTGGGAGAAAAACTGTTTTTT. This codes for CASSLANRLGEKLFF.

This clonotype showed up just a few times. The CDR3, as DNA: TGTGCCAGTCTAAATTCCCGGTGGAACACTGAAGCTTTCTTT. Encoded protein: CASLNSRWNTEAFF. V is TRBV7-9 and J is TRBJ1-1; D is unclear. Trimming removed 9 bases from V and 1 base from J, with 15 bases in between. The CDR3 consists of 14 residues. CDR1 and CDR2 (germline): SEHNR, FQNEAQ (reference sequence).

This rearrangement joins TRBV25-1 to TRBJ2-6; D may correspond to TRBD1 or TRBD2 (6 bases each). This CDR3 region has 15 residues. Per germline, CDR1 MGHDK and CDR2 SYGVNS. Trimming took off 8 bases at V and 0 bases at J, with 11 bases between the two ends. CDR3 residues: CASGGGVSGANVLTF. CDR3 DNA: TGTGCCAGCGGAGGGGGTGTCTCTGGGGCCAACGTCCTGACTTTC.

Comment on this clonotype: At one boundary the junction diverges from the germline segment, which might be a read error. The chain combines TRBV4-3 with TRBJ2-2, with 9 positions matching TRBD1. Germline V gives CDR1 LGHNA, CDR2 YSLEER. The CDR3 extends over 15 amino acids. Here the CDR3 reads CASSLWTGDTGELLF. The CDR3 DNA reads as TGCGCCAGCAGCCTCTGGACAGGGGACACCGGGGAGCTGCTTTTT.

The table lists this clonotype with a few counts. The chain links TRBV6-5 to TRBJ1-1; D unclear. Trimming cost V 0 bases and J 1 base, with 9 bases left between them. Germline V CDR1 and CDR2: MNHEY, SVGAGI. The CDR3 is 15 residues long. This CDR3 is CASSYSVGRNTEAFF. The CDR3 DNA sequence: TGTGCCAGCAGTTACTCGGTAGGGAGGAACACTGAAGCTTTCTTT.

This clonotype was seen more than once but under ten times. The gene calls are TRBV20-1 and TRBJ2-5, with D possibly matching TRBD2 (5 bases). The V gene lost 1 base and the J gene lost 4 bases, with 7 bases spanning the gap. The CDR3 is 12 amino acids. The V gene's germline CDR1 is DFQATT and CDR2 SNEGSKA (reference sequence). CDR3 DNA: TGCAGTGCTAGAGCTAGCTCAGAGACCCAGTACTTC. Protein product: CSARASSETQYF.

V and J are TRBV25-1 and TRBJ1-5; tentatively, D is TRBD1 (6 bases). The germline V gene has CDR1 MGHDK and CDR2 SYGVNS. The CDR3 is made up of 18 amino acids. Trimming shortened V by 6 bases and J by 3 bases, and 24 bases separated the two germline ends. Here the CDR3 reads CASSPGRNRGRFNQPQHF. The CDR3 nucleotides are TGTGCCAGCAGCCCCGGGAGGAATCGGGGGCGCTTCAATCAGCCCCAGCATTTT.

V gene TRBV12-3 or TRBV12-4 combines with J gene TRBJ2-3; TRBD1 matches 12 bases. The CDR3 totals 15 residues. V shed 3 bases and J 4 bases; nucleotides not matched to a gene: 2. The CDR3 loop reads CASSFGTGGPDTQYF. Written as DNA, the CDR3 is TGTGCCAGCAGTTTCGGGACAGGGGGCCCAGATACGCAGTATTTT.

This clonotype was observed at least ten times. This chain uses TRBV5-1 with TRBJ1-2; 7 bases are shared with TRBD1. CDR3 length: 14 residues. Germline-derived CDR1 and CDR2 are SGHRS and YFSETQ. The V segment lost 4 bases and the J segment 4 bases; nucleotides outside the gene matches: 7. This CDR3 is CASSPGTELYGYTF. For the CDR3, the DNA is TGCGCCAGCAGCCCTGGGACAGAGCTCTATGGCTACACCTTC.

As for this clonotype: Given a much more abundant clone one base away, this may be a read error. The gene calls are TRBV9 and TRBJ1-6; no clear D. From germline, CDR1 is SGDLS and CDR2 YYNGEE. The CDR3 covers 13 residues. CDR3 residues: CANSEQWGSPLHF. The CDR3 coding sequence is TGTGCCAACAGCGAACAATGGGGTTCACCCCTCCACTTT.

This chain links TRBV15 with TRBJ1-3; perhaps TRBD1 as D (5 bases). V was shortened by 0 bases and J by 0 bases, with 12 bases between the two germline ends. The CDR3 covers 17 residues. In germline, CDR1 is LNHNV, CDR2 YYDKDF (reference sequence). The CDR3 DNA reads TGTGCCACCAGCAGAGAGTCCTTACAGGTCTCTGGAAACACCATATATTTT. It encodes CATSRESLQVSGNTIYF.

This clonotype came up once. V and J are TRBV15 and TRBJ2-1, with 12 positions matching TRBD2. The CDR3 has 12 residues. The germline CDR1 and CDR2 sequences are LNHNV and YYDKDF (reference sequence). J was trimmed by 7 bases and V by 11 bases; bases with no gene match: 3. CDR3 DNA: TGTGCCGGACTAGCGGGGAAGAATGAGCAGTTCTTC. It translates to CAGLAGKNEQFF.

This clonotype was observed a few times. The chain joins TRBV12-3 or TRBV12-4 to TRBJ1-6; D gene unclear. Trimming shortened V by 5 bases and J by 0 bases, and 8 bases separated the two germline ends. The CDR3 totals 15 residues. CDR3 nucleotides: TGTGCCAGCAGTCCTGCGATCTCCTATAATTCACCCCTCCACTTT. Its protein is CASSPAISYNSPLHF.

This clonotype was seen only a few times. The chain employs TRBV6-1 and TRBJ1-6; 8 bases are shared with TRBD1. Trimming cost V 6 bases and J 7 bases; bases outside gene matches: 5. Per the germline V gene, CDR1 is MNHNS and CDR2 is SASEGT. The CDR3 is 14 amino acids. The CDR3: CASREGQENSPLHF. Here the CDR3 DNA reads TGTGCCAGCAGGGAGGGACAGGAAAATTCACCCCTCCACTTT.

The chain couples TRBV5-1 to TRBJ2-7, with a tentative D call TRBD1 (6 bases). The V gene lost 1 base and the J gene lost 5 bases, with 19 bases spanning the gap. This CDR3 region has 16 residues. CDR1 and CDR2 (germline): SGHRS, YFSETQ. The CDR3 spells CASSLMGLGTPDEQYF. As DNA, the CDR3 is TGCGCCAGCAGCTTGATGGGGTTGGGGACACCCGACGAGCAGTACTTC. Using reference TRBV5-1 and TRBJ2-7 for the parts outside the CDR3, the full variable domain is KAGVTQTPRYLIKTRGQQVTLSCSPISGHRSVSWYQQTPGQGLQFLFEYFSETQRNKGNFPGRFSGRQFSNSRSEMNVSTLELGDSALYLCASSLMGLGTPDEQYFGPGTRLTVT.

This chain joins TRBV20-1 and TRBJ2-1; 7 nucleotides match TRBD2. The V gene end was trimmed by 6 bases and the J gene end by 7 bases; junction bases not matched to a gene: 9. This CDR3 is 13 amino acids long. Germline loops: CDR1 DFQATT, CDR2 SNEGSKA (reference sequence). Here the CDR3 DNA reads TGCAGTGCCGTACCGGGACTAAGTAATGAGCAGTTCTTC. It translates to CSAVPGLSNEQFF.

This clonotype was picked up many times. The V call is TRBV20-1, the J call TRBJ2-7; D gene uncertain. The V end was cut by 1 base, the J end by 6 bases, with 10 bases between. Germline V gives CDR1 DFQATT, CDR2 SNEGSKA (reference sequence). This CDR3 contains 12 residues. This CDR3 is CSARGLVPEQYF. DNA of the CDR3: TGCAGTGCTAGAGGGTTAGTCCCCGAGCAGTACTTC.

This clonotype has more than one count but fewer than ten. J is TRBJ2-1 and V is TRBV20-1, with 13 positions matching TRBD2. The germline V gene has CDR1 DFQATT and CDR2 SNEGSKA (reference sequence). The ends lost 1 base at V and 6 bases at J; junction bases unmatched: 3. This CDR3 is built from 15 residues. The CDR3 reads CSARGGTSGINEQFF. Written as DNA, the CDR3 is TGCAGTGCTAGAGGGGGGACTAGCGGGATCAATGAGCAGTTCTTC.

This chain uses TRBV2 with TRBJ2-5; the match to TRBD2 covers 14 bases. The germline V gene has CDR1 SNHLY and CDR2 FYNNEI. The CDR3 covers 16 residues. V lost 7 bases, J lost 5 bases, and 9 bases stayed unmatched. CDR3 loop: CASTSGTSGSGETQYF. In DNA form, the CDR3 reads TGTGCCAGCACTTCCGGGACTAGCGGGAGTGGGGAGACCCAGTACTTC.

This clonotype was counted at least ten times. This chain joins TRBV20-1 and TRBJ2-5; D gene ambiguous. V was clipped by 2 bases and J by 3 bases, with 10 bases between them. The CDR3 spans 13 residues. The germline gives CDR1 DFQATT, CDR2 SNEGSKA (reference sequence). Here the CDR3 reads CSARRAGEETQYF. CDR3 sequence (DNA): TGCAGTGCTAGACGCGCAGGCGAAGAGACCCAGTACTTC.

A remark on this clonotype: With a much larger clone just one base away, this may be a read error. The chain has TRBV15 and TRBJ1-3; 12 nucleotides line up with TRBD1. The CDR3 runs 18 residues. J gave up 6 bases and V 3 bases, and 12 bases lay outside the gene matches. Looked up from germline, CDR1 is LNHNV and CDR2 is YYDKDF (reference sequence). The CDR3 DNA is TGTGCCACCAGCAGCAATCCTCCGGGACAGGGGGCTGAAAACACCATATATTTT. It yields the protein CATSSNPPGQGAENTIYF.

This chain links TRBV11-2 with TRBJ2-1, with D possibly being TRBD1 (5 bases). This CDR3 spans 14 amino acids. CDR1 SGHAT and CDR2 FQNNGV come from the germline V gene. The V gene lost 7 bases and the J gene lost 6 bases, with 16 bases spanning the gap. The CDR3 sequence: CASNFRQGPNEQFF. In DNA, the CDR3 is TGTGCCAGCAACTTCCGGCAGGGCCCCAATGAGCAGTTCTTC.

With regard to this clonotype: A read error may explain this, as a much larger clone is one base away. This sequence joins TRBV9 and TRBJ2-7, with D uncertain. The CDR3 has 12 amino acids. The germline gives CDR1 SGDLS, CDR2 YYNGEE. Trimming stripped 5 bases from V and 6 bases from J, with 12 bases between. CDR3 DNA sequence: TGTGCCAGCAGAAAGAGCACGAGCGAGCAGTACTTC. Translated: CASRKSTSEQYF.

The rearrangement uses TRBV25-1 and TRBJ1-6; TRBD1 agrees at 7 bases. The V gene end was trimmed by 11 bases and the J gene end by 9 bases; junction bases not matched to a gene: 7. The germline V gene has CDR1 MGHDK and CDR2 SYGVNS. The length of the CDR3 is 12 residues. DNA for the CDR3: TGTGCCCGACAGGGAGGGAGTTCACCCCTCCACTTT. As protein: CARQGGSSPLHF.

The chain combines TRBV12-3 or TRBV12-4 with TRBJ2-1, with 10 nucleotides matching TRBD1. The CDR3 is 14 amino acids. The junction had 5 bases not matched to a gene; V was cut back by 5 bases and J by 7 bases. The CDR3 region has the DNA TGTGCCAGCAGTCAAGAGGACAGGGGGAATGAGCAGTTCTTC. This sequence encodes CASSQEDRGNEQFF.

A remark on this clonotype: Lacking the conserved final phenylalanine or tryptophan, this CDR3 likely reflects a read error. The chain joins TRBV20-1 to TRBJ2-7; TRBD2 agrees at 10 bases. Germline V gene data show CDR1 as DFQATT and CDR2 as SNEGSKA (reference sequence). The CDR3 spans 13 residues. The ends lost 5 bases at V and 3 bases at J; junction bases unmatched: 4. The CDR3 nucleotides read TGCAGTGCTGAGCGGGGGGGCGGCTACGAGCAGTACCTC. As protein: CSAERGGGYEQYL.